This TCR beta chain was recorded in a study of T cells in Graves' hyperthyroidism and ophthalmopathy. The CDR3 length is 15 residues. Per germline, CDR1 MNHEY and CDR2 SMNVEV (reference sequence). As regards this clonotype: An end of the junction differs from the germline gene, which may be a read error.

Regions amplified from RNA transcripts were the TCR beta CDR3 regions. The HTBI primer set was used in a first-round RT-PCR of the TCR CDR3. Each CDR3 protein is one row after TCRdb ran MiXCR on the multiplex PCR reads. The sample lists about 380,000 distinct CDR3 sequences; roughly 13% were seen once. The chain is built from TRBV27 and TRBJ2-5, with 10 bases lining up with TRBD2. This TCR was sampled from a man aged 30-40 years with Graves' hyperthyroidism that later progressed to Graves' ophthalmopathy. The sample taken for sequencing was blood. The chain's CDR3 is CASSPGTSVRETRYF. CDR3 DNA: TGTGCCAGCAGTCCAGGGACTAGCGTTAGGGAGACCCGGTACTTC.